These 28 T cell receptor beta chains originate from one sample sequenced in a study of spatial heterogeneity in lung cancer. Time point: sample taken at primary tumor resection. Material for sequencing was whole RNA from tumor, nontumor lung or frozen PBMC, left unsorted. From the 5' RACE reads, TCRdb called clonotypes with MiXCR, one entry per CDR3 protein. The data contain about 38,000 distinct CDR3 sequences, around 5.5% of them seen just once; the ten biggest clones take up 20% to 30%. The material was PBMCs, obtained at surgery. Receptors originate from a female donor with early-stage non-small cell lung cancer.

This chain's CDR3 is CASTQGGGNTIYF. The CDR3 DNA sequence: TGTGCCAGCACCCAGGGAGGGGGAAACACCATATATTTT. This chain uses TRBV6-5 with TRBJ1-3, with D possibly being TRBD1 (5 bases). Germline loops: CDR1 MNHEY, CDR2 SVGAGI. The CDR3 runs to 13 residues. V was pared by 7 bases and J by 4 bases, with 11 bases between.

V gene TRBV7-9 combines with J gene TRBJ2-5; 11 nucleotides align to TRBD1. After removal of 0 bases from V and 5 bases from J, the junction contained 8 bases not matched to a gene. Germline CDR1 is SEHNR and CDR2 is FQNEAQ (reference sequence). There are 17 residues in the CDR3. The CDR3 is CASSLATGQGAIETQYF. CDR3 nucleotides: TGTGCCAGCAGCTTAGCCACCGGACAGGGGGCAATTGAGACCCAGTACTTC.

Ten or more counts support this clonotype. This chain uses TRBV7-2 with TRBJ2-5; a weak D match, TRBD2 (6 bases). V lost 3 bases to trimming and J lost 2 bases, with 13 bases between them. This CDR3 has 15 amino acids. Germline loops: CDR1 SGHTA, CDR2 FQGNSA. DNA of the CDR3: TGTGCCAGCAGCTTCAACGGGGGTTATCAAGAGACCCAGTACTTC. It codes for CASSFNGGYQETQYF.

This clonotype was observed many times. The chain links TRBV7-2 to TRBJ1-2, with D tentatively TRBD1 (6 bases). This CDR3 region has 15 residues. The germline gives CDR1 SGHTA, CDR2 FQGNSA. Trimming shortened V by 1 base and J by 2 bases, and 11 bases separated the two germline ends. Written as DNA, the CDR3 is TGTGCCAGCAGCTTAGTATTCACAGGGAACTATGGCTACACCTTC. The encoded protein is CASSLVFTGNYGYTF. Full variable domain (remainder filled in from reference TRBV7-2 and TRBJ1-2): GAGVSQSPSNKVTEKGKDVELRCDPISGHTALYWYRQSLGQGLEFLIYFQGNSAPDKSGLPSDRFSAERTGGSVSTLTIQRTQQEDSAVYLCASSLVFTGNYGYTFGSGTRLTVV.

This clonotype was observed many times. V and J are TRBV24-1 and TRBJ2-1; 9 bases line up with TRBD1. V trimming: 0 bases; J trimming: 7 bases; junction bases outside the gene matches: 3. The germline CDR1 and CDR2 sequences are KGHDR and SFDVKD. This CDR3 comprises 15 residues. The CDR3 sequence is CATSDLQGQGNEQFF. For the CDR3, the DNA is TGTGCCACCAGTGATTTGCAGGGACAGGGAAATGAGCAGTTCTTC.

This clonotype was counted at least ten times. The chain links TRBV5-5 to TRBJ2-5; the match to TRBD1 covers 7 bases. Germline values: CDR1 SGHKS, CDR2 YYEKEE (reference sequence). The CDR3 runs 13 residues. V shed 4 bases and J 5 bases; nucleotides not matched to a gene: 5. The CDR3 here is CASSLTGEETQYF. The CDR3 region has the DNA TGTGCCAGCAGCCTAACAGGGGAGGAGACCCAGTACTTC.

This clonotype showed up many times. The chain uses TRBV7-9 and TRBJ2-6; D call uncertain. CDR1 is SEHNR and CDR2 is FQNEAQ in the germline V gene (reference sequence). Trimming took 3 bases from V and 0 from J, leaving 6 bases between them. The length of the CDR3 is 15 residues. The CDR3 DNA sequence: TGTGCCAGCAGCTTGGGTTCCTCTGGGGCCAACGTCCTGACTTTC. Protein: CASSLGSSGANVLTF.

The table lists this clonotype with many counts. V usage is TRBV27 and J usage is TRBJ1-2; a possible D gene is TRBD1 (6 bases). Germline V gene lookup returns CDR1 MNHEY and CDR2 SMNVEV (reference sequence). CDR3 length: 15 residues. Trimming took 5 bases from V and 3 from J, leaving 16 bases between them. CDR3 bases: TGTGCCAGCAGTCCTGATCGCAGGGGAGACTATGGCTACACCTTC. Its translation: CASSPDRRGDYGYTF.

The chain carries TRBV20-1 and TRBJ1-3, with D uncertain. The CDR3 length is 12 residues. Germline CDR1 reads DFQATT; CDR2 reads SNEGSKA (reference sequence). Deletions cut 1 base from V and 1 base from J, with 2 bases between. The CDR3 spells CSARASGNTIYF. In DNA form, the CDR3 reads TGCAGTGCTAGAGCTTCTGGAAACACCATATATTTT.

The sample holds many counts of this clonotype. The V call is TRBV28, the J call TRBJ2-1; D might be TRBD2 (6 bases). Trimming shortened V by 5 bases and J by 8 bases, and 13 bases separated the two germline ends. CDR1 MDHEN and CDR2 SYDVKM come from the germline V gene. This CDR3 is built from 13 residues. The CDR3 bases are TGTGCCAGCAGTCTGCTAGCGTTCGATGAGCAGTTCTTC. Its translation is CASSLLAFDEQFF.

This clonotype has at least ten counts. The chain is built from TRBV15 and TRBJ2-7, with 7 bases lining up with TRBD1. With 0 bases clipped from V and 6 bases from J, the junction kept 5 bases outside the gene matches. Germline values: CDR1 LNHNV, CDR2 YYDKDF (reference sequence). The CDR3 has 14 amino acids. In nucleotides, the CDR3 is TGTGCCACCAGCAGAGATAGGACAGGTTCCGAGCAGTACTTC. Translation gives CATSRDRTGSEQYF.

This clonotype was detected ten times or more. The chain links TRBV5-6 to TRBJ2-1, with D possibly TRBD2 on 5 matching bases. The germline V gene encodes CDR1 SGHDT and CDR2 YYEEEE. The CDR3 runs to 13 residues. Trimming removed 0 bases from V and 5 bases from J, with 6 bases in between. DNA of the CDR3: TGTGCCAGCAGCTTGGAGGGAGACAATGAGCAGTTCTTC. Amino acids: CASSLEGDNEQFF.

V usage is TRBV3-1 and J usage is TRBJ2-1, with 11 bases lining up with TRBD1. The CDR3 sequence is 15 residues long. Trimming cost V 5 bases and J 7 bases; bases outside gene matches: 7. Germline lookup yields CDR1 LGHDT and CDR2 YNNKEL (reference sequence). CDR3 in amino acids: CASSFRTGGTNEQFF. CDR3 DNA sequence: TGTGCCAGCAGCTTTCGGACAGGGGGCACGAATGAGCAGTTCTTC.

This clonotype showed up many times. The genes are TRBV5-8 and TRBJ1-1; maybe TRBD1 (6 bases). Germline CDR1 is SGHTS and CDR2 is YDEGEE. The ends were cut back, 5 bases at V and 7 bases at J, with 18 bases in the middle. There are 14 residues in the CDR3. DNA for the CDR3: TGTGCCAGCAGATACCGTACAGGGTTGGTTGAAGCTTTCTTT. Its protein is CASRYRTGLVEAFF. The full variable domain, in which reference TRBV5-8 and TRBJ1-1 provide the parts outside the CDR3, is EAGVTQSPTHLIKTRGQQATLRCSPISGHTSVYWYQQALGLGLQFLLWYDEGEERNRGNFPPRFSGRQFPNYSSELNVNALELEDSALYLCASRYRTGLVEAFFGQGTRLTVV.

The chain joins TRBV27 to TRBJ1-1, with D unclear. Trimming took 6 bases from V and 7 from J, leaving 15 bases between them. CDR1 and CDR2 (germline): MNHEY, SMNVEV (reference sequence). This CDR3 is 13 amino acids long. The CDR3 DNA reads TGTGCCAGCAGCCTATCGGTGGGCGGTGAAGCTTTCTTT. It is translated as CASSLSVGGEAFF.

The rearrangement uses TRBV10-1 and TRBJ2-7, with no clear D. Trimming stripped 2 bases from V and 0 bases from J, with 8 bases between. The CDR3 contains 14 residues. Germline values: CDR1 WNHNN, CDR2 SYGVQD (reference sequence). The CDR3 DNA follows: TGCGCCAGCAGTGAGAGTCTTACCTCCTACGAGCAGTACTTC. The encoded protein is CASSESLTSYEQYF.

In its sample, this clonotype was seen many times. This sequence joins TRBV20-1 and TRBJ2-3, with 8 bases matching TRBD2. J gave up 3 bases and V 3 bases, and 8 bases lay outside the gene matches. The germline V gene has CDR1 DFQATT and CDR2 SNEGSKA (reference sequence). The CDR3 runs to 15 residues. CDR3 loop: CSASQSRGVTDTQYF. Here the CDR3 DNA reads TGCAGTGCTAGTCAGTCGCGGGGGGTGACAGATACGCAGTATTTT.

As DNA, the CDR3 is TGTGCCAGCAGTTACGGACAGGCCTCCTACAATGAGCAGTTCTTC. Amino acids: CASSYGQASYNEQFF. This sequence joins TRBV6-5 and TRBJ2-1, with 7 bases that match TRBD1. CDR1 and CDR2 from the germline V gene are MNHEY and SVGAGI. The CDR3 is 15 amino acids. J lost 0 bases, V lost 2 bases, and 1 base had no gene match.

This clonotype showed up many times. The chain employs TRBV6-2 or TRBV6-3 and TRBJ2-3; D unclear. Trimming removed 6 bases at V and 6 bases at J, with 10 bases between. There are 12 residues in the CDR3. The V gene's germline CDR1 is MNHEY and CDR2 SVGEGT. CDR3 in DNA: TGTGCCAGCAGCCCGAACCGGGATACGCAGTATTTT. Translated: CASSPNRDTQYF.

This clonotype was picked up many times. V gene TRBV2 combines with J gene TRBJ2-3, with 8 bases matching TRBD2. V lost 4 bases, J lost 2 bases, and 5 bases stayed unmatched. The CDR3 sequence is 15 residues long. Germline CDR1 reads SNHLY; CDR2 reads FYNNEI. CDR3 amino acids: CASSVKRGFTDTQYF. The CDR3 nucleotides read TGTGCCAGCAGTGTTAAGCGGGGGTTCACAGATACGCAGTATTTT.

This clonotype appeared many times. The chain is built from TRBV7-9 and TRBJ2-5, with 9 bases identical to TRBD1. V gave up 5 bases and J gave up 5 bases; unmatched junction bases: 6. This CDR3 is 14 amino acids long. The germline V gene has CDR1 SEHNR and CDR2 FQNEAQ (reference sequence). CDR3 DNA sequence: TGTGCCAGCAGCATACAGGGGGCCTTGGAGACCCAGTACTTC. Translating gives CASSIQGALETQYF.

This clonotype has a count of ten or more. This rearrangement joins TRBV12-3 or TRBV12-4 to TRBJ2-5; perhaps TRBD2 as D (5 bases). The CDR3 covers 14 residues. Trimming stripped 4 bases from V and 8 bases from J, with 17 bases between. The CDR3 protein is CASSSRTGRETQYF. The CDR3 DNA reads TGTGCCAGCAGTTCTCGGACTGGTCGGGAAACCCAGTACTTC.

By its share, this clonotype is medium-sized. The rearrangement uses TRBV20-1 and TRBJ2-1; possible D gene TRBD2, 6 bases. Trimming shortened V by 5 bases and J by 2 bases, and 19 bases separated the two germline ends. This CDR3 has 16 residues. CDR1 and CDR2 (germline): DFQATT, SNEGSKA (reference sequence). The CDR3 bases are TGCAGTGCTCTACTCTCCTCGGGACTCGCCTACAATGAGCAGTTCTTC. Protein: CSALLSSGLAYNEQFF.

This clonotype was found a few times. This chain links TRBV6-5 with TRBJ2-7, with 7 bases fitting TRBD2. CDR1 and CDR2 (germline): MNHEY, SVGAGI. The CDR3 is made up of 17 amino acids. Losses at the gene ends were 5 bases for V and 0 bases for J; bases not matched to a gene: 13. For the CDR3, the DNA is TGTGCCAGCAGTCCTCTTTCCAGGCGGGGGTCCTCCTACGAGCAGTACTTC. Its protein product is CASSPLSRRGSSYEQYF.

This clonotype occurred many times. The rearrangement links TRBV28 to TRBJ1-4; 10 positions match TRBD1. There are 14 residues in the CDR3. Losses at the gene ends were 8 bases for V and 5 bases for J; bases not matched to a gene: 5. Germline V gives CDR1 MDHEN, CDR2 SYDVKM. The chain's CDR3 is CASSSGQGNEKLFF. DNA of the CDR3: TGTGCCAGCTCCTCGGGACAGGGGAATGAAAAACTGTTTTTT.

The sample holds a few counts of this clonotype. V is TRBV6-2 or TRBV6-3 and J is TRBJ2-7; 7 nucleotides agree with TRBD2. The J segment lost 5 bases and the V segment lost 2 bases, leaving 9 bases of the junction unmatched. This CDR3 spans 15 amino acids. Per the germline V gene, CDR1 is MNHEY and CDR2 is SVGEGT. The CDR3 sequence: CASSYGRGFSDEQYF. Written as DNA, the CDR3 is TGTGCCAGCAGTTACGGGAGGGGATTTAGCGACGAGCAGTACTTC.

The rearrangement joins TRBV7-2 to TRBJ2-4; D is tentatively TRBD1 or TRBD2 (5 bases each). Germline loops: CDR1 SGHTA, CDR2 FQGNSA. The V and J ends lost 5 bases and 0 bases respectively, with 17 bases between them. This CDR3 has 17 amino acids. The CDR3 here is CASSHVGAILAKNIQYF. The CDR3 DNA follows: TGTGCCAGCAGCCACGTCGGGGCTATTCTAGCCAAAAACATTCAGTACTTC. Supplemented by reference TRBV7-2 and TRBJ2-4, the full variable domain reads GAGVSQSPSNKVTEKGKDVELRCDPISGHTALYWYRQSLGQGLEFLIYFQGNSAPDKSGLPSDRFSAERTGGSVSTLTIQRTQQEDSAVYLCASSHVGAILAKNIQYFGAGTRLSVL.

Many counts were recorded for this clonotype. The V and J genes are TRBV6-6 and TRBJ1-5; D ambiguous. CDR1 and CDR2 from the germline V gene are MNHNY and SVGAGI (reference sequence). V lost 7 bases and J lost 3, with 10 bases in between. CDR3 length: 13 residues. CDR3 residues: CASTLKFNQPQHF. The CDR3 nucleotides read TGTGCCAGCACCCTAAAATTCAATCAGCCCCAGCATTTT.